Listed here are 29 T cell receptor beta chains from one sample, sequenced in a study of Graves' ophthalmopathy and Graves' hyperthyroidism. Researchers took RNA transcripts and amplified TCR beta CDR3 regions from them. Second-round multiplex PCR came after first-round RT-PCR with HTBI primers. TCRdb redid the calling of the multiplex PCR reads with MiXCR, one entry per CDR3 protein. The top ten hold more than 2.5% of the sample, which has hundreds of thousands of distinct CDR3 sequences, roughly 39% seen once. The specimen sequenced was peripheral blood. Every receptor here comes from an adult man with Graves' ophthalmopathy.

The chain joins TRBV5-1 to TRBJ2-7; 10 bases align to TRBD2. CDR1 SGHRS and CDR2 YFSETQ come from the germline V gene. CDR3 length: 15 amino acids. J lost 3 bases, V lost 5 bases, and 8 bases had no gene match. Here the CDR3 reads CASRPGLAELYEQYF. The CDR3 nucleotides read TGCGCCAGCAGACCAGGACTAGCGGAGCTCTACGAGCAGTACTTC. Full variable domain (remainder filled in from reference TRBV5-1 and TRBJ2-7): KAGVTQTPRYLIKTRGQQVTLSCSPISGHRSVSWYQQTPGQGLQFLFEYFSETQRNKGNFPGRFSGRQFSNSRSEMNVSTLELGDSALYLCASRPGLAELYEQYFGPGTRLTVT.

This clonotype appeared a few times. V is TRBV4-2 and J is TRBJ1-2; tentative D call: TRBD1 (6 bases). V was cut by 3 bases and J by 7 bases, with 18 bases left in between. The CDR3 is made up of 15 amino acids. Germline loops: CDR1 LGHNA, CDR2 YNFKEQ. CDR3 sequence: CASSHPLAGESGYTF. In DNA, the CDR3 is TGTGCCAGCAGCCACCCCTTGGCAGGGGAGAGTGGCTACACCTTC.

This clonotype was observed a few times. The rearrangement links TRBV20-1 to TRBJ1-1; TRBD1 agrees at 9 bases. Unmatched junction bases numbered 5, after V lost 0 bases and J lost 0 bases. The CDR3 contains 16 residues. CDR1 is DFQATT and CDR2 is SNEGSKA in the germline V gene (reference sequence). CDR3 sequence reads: CSARDWDRAVNTEAFF. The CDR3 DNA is TGCAGTGCTAGAGATTGGGACAGGGCAGTGAACACTGAAGCTTTCTTT.

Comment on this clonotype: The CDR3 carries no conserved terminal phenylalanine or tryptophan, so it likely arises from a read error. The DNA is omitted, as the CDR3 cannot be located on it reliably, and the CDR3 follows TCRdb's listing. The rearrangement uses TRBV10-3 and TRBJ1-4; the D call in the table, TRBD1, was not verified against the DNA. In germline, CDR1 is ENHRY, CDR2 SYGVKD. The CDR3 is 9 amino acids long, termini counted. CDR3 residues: CASSKDSLL.

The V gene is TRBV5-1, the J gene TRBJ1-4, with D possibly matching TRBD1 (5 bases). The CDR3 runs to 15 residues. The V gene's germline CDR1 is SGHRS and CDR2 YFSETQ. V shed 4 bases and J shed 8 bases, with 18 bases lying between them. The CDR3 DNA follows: TGCGCCAGCAGCCCGGGGGGGAGAGCGGGGGAAAAACTGTTTTTT. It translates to CASSPGGRAGEKLFF.

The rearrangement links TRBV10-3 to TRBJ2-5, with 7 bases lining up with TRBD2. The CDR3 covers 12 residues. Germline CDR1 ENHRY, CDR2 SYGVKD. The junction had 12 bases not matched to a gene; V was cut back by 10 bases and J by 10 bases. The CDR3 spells CASRQNRGDQYF. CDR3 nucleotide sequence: TGTGCCAGCAGACAGAACCGGGGGGACCAGTACTTC.

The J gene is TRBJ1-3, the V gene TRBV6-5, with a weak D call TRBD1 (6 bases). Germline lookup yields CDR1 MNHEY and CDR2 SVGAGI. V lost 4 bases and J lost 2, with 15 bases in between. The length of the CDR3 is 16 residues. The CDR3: CASSSINPGAGNTIYF. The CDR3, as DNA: TGTGCCAGCAGTTCTATCAACCCAGGGGCTGGAAACACCATATATTTT.

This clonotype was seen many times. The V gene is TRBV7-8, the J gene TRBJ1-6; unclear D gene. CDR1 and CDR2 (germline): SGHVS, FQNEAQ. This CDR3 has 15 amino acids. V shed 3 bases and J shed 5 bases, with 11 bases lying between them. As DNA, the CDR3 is TGTGCCAGCAGCTTGATGCCAGGCGATAATTCACCCCTCCACTTT. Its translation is CASSLMPGDNSPLHF.

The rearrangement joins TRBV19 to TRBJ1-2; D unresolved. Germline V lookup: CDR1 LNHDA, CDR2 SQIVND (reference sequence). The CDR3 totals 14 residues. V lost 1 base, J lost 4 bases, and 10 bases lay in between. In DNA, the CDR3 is TGTGCCAGTAGTATAGTTAAAAGGAGCTATGGCTACACCTTC. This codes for CASSIVKRSYGYTF.

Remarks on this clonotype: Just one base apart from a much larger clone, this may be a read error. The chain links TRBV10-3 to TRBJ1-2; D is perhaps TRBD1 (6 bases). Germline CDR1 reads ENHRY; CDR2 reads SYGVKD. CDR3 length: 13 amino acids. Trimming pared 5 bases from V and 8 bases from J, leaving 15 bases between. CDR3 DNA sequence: TGTGCCATCAGTTACTGTACAGGGTGCGGCTACACCTTC. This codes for CAISYCTGCGYTF.

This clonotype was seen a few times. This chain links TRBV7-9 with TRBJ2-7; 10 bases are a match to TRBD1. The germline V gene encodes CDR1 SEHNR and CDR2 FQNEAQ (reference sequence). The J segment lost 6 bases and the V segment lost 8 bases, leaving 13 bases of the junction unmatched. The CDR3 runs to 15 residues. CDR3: CASSPAGTGVGEQYF. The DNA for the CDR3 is TGTGCCAGCTCACCTGCCGGGACAGGGGTAGGCGAGCAGTACTTC.

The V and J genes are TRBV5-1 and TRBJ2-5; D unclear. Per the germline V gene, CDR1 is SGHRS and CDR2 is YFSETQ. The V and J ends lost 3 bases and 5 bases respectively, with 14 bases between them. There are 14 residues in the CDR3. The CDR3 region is CASSSPPPSETQYF. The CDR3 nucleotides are TGCGCCAGCAGCTCCCCTCCACCCAGTGAGACCCAGTACTTC.

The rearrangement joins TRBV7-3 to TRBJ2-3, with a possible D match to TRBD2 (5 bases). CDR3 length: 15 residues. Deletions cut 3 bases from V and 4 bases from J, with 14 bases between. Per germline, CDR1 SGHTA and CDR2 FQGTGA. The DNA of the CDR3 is TGTGCCAGCAGCTTGGGTCTAGCTAACGCAGATACGCAGTATTTT. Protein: CASSLGLANADTQYF.

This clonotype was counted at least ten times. The CDR3 DNA reads as TGTGCCAGCAGCTCAGGTGGCCAGCCCAATGAAAAACTGTTTTTT. Protein sequence: CASSSGGQPNEKLFF. The genes are TRBV7-9 and TRBJ1-4, with unresolved D. The V end lost 4 bases, the J end lost 5 bases, and 14 bases lay between the germline ends. Germline-derived CDR1 and CDR2 are SEHNR and FQNEAQ (reference sequence). CDR3 size: 15 residues.

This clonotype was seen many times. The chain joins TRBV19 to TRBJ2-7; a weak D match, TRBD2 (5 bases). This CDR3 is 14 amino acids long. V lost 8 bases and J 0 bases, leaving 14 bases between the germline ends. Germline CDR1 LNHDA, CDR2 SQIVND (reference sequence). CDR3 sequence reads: CASGSSGSSYEQYF. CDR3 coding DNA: TGTGCCAGTGGGTCGTCGGGGAGCTCCTACGAGCAGTACTTC.

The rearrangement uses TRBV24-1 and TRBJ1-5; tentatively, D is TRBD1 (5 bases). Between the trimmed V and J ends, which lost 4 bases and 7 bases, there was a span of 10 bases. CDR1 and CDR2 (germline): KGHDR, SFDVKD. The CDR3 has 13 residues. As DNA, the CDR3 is TGTGCCACCAGTGACAGGGTACGACAGCCCCAGCATTTT. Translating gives CATSDRVRQPQHF.

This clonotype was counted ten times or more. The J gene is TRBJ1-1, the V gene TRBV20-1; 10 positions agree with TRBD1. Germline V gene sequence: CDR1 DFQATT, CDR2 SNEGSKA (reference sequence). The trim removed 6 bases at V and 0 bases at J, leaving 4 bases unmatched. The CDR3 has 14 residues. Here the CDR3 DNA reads TGCAGTGCCCGGGACAGGGGAGTGAACACTGAAGCTTTCTTT. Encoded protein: CSARDRGVNTEAFF.

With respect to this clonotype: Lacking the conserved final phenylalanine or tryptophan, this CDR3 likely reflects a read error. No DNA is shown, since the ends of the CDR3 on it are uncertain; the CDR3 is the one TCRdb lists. CDR3 in amino acids: CASSETWQ. The V call is TRBV2, the J call TRBJ2-6. From its first to its last residue, the CDR3 has 8 amino acids. Germline V gene lookup returns CDR1 SNHLY and CDR2 FYNNEI.

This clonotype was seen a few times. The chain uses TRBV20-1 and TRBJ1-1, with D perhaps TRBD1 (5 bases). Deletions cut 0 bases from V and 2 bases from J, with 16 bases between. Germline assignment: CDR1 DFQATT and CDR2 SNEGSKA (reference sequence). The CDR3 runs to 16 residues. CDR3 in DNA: TGCAGTGCTAGAGACCGGGGCAGGGTAGTCAACACTGAAGCTTTCTTT. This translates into CSARDRGRVVNTEAFF.

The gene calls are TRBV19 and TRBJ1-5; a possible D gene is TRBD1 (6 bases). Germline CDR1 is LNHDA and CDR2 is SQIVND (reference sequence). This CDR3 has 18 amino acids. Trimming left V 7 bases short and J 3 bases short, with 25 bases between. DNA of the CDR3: TGTGCCAGTACCCGGGGGCCAGGGATCATGGGGGCCAATCAGCCCCAGCATTTT. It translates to CASTRGPGIMGANQPQHF.

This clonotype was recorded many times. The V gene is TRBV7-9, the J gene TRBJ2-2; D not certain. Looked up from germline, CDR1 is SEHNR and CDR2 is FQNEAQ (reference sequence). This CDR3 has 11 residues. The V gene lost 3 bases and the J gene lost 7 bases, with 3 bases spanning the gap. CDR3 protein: CASSLIGELFF. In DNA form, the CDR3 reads TGTGCCAGCAGCTTGATCGGGGAGCTGTTTTTT.

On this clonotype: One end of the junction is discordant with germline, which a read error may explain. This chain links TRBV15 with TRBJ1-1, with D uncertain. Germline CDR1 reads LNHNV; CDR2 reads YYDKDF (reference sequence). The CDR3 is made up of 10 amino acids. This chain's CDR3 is CATLPIEALF. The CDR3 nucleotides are TGTGCCACCCTACCCATTGAAGCTCTCTTT.

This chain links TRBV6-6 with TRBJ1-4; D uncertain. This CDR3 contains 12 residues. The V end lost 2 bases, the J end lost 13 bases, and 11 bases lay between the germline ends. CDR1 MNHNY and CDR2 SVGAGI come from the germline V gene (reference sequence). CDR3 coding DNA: TGTGCCAGCAGTTACGGACCCGTACTACTGTTTTTT. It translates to CASSYGPVLLFF.

The CDR3 nucleotides read TGCAGTGCTAGAGATTTTACTGGGGACAGGGGGCTTTATAATTCACCCCTCCACTTT. It is translated as CSARDFTGDRGLYNSPLHF. The chain joins TRBV20-1 to TRBJ1-6, with 12 bases aligning to TRBD1. There are 19 residues in the CDR3. The germline V gene has CDR1 DFQATT and CDR2 SNEGSKA (reference sequence). V lost 0 bases and J lost 4; bases outside the gene matches: 10.

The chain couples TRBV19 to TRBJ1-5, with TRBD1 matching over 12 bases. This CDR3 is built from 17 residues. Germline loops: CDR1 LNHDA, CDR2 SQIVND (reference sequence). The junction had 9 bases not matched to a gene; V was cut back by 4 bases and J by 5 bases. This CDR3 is CASSKGGQGAPHQPQHF. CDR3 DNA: TGTGCCAGTAGTAAAGGGGGACAGGGGGCCCCACATCAGCCCCAGCATTTT.

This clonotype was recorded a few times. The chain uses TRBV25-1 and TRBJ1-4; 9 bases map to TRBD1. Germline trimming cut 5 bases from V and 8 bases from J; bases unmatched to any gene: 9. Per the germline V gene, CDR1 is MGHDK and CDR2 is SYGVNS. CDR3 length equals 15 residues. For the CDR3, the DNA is TGTGCCAGCAGTTCAGCGGGACAGGGAAGGGAAAAACTGTTTTTT. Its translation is CASSSAGQGREKLFF.

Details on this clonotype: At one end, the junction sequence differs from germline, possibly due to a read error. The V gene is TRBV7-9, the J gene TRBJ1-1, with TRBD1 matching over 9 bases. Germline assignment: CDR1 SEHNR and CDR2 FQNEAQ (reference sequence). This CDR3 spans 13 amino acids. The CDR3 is CASRDRVFTEAFF. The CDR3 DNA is TGCGCCAGCAGGGACAGGGTTTTCACTGAAGCTTTCTTT.

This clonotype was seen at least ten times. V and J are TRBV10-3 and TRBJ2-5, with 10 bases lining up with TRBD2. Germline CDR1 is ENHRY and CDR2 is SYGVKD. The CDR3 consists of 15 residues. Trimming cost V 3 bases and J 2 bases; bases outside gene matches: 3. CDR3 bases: TGTGCCATCAGTGAAACTAGCGGGAAGCAAGAGACCCAGTACTTC. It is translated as CAISETSGKQETQYF.

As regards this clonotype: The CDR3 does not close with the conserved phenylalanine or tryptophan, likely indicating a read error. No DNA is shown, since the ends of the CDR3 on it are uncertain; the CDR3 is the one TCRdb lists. CDR3 region: CASSLKLGPS. This chain joins TRBV7-3 and TRBJ2-7. CDR1 and CDR2 (germline): SGHTA, FQGTGA. 10 amino acids form the CDR3, both terminal residues included.